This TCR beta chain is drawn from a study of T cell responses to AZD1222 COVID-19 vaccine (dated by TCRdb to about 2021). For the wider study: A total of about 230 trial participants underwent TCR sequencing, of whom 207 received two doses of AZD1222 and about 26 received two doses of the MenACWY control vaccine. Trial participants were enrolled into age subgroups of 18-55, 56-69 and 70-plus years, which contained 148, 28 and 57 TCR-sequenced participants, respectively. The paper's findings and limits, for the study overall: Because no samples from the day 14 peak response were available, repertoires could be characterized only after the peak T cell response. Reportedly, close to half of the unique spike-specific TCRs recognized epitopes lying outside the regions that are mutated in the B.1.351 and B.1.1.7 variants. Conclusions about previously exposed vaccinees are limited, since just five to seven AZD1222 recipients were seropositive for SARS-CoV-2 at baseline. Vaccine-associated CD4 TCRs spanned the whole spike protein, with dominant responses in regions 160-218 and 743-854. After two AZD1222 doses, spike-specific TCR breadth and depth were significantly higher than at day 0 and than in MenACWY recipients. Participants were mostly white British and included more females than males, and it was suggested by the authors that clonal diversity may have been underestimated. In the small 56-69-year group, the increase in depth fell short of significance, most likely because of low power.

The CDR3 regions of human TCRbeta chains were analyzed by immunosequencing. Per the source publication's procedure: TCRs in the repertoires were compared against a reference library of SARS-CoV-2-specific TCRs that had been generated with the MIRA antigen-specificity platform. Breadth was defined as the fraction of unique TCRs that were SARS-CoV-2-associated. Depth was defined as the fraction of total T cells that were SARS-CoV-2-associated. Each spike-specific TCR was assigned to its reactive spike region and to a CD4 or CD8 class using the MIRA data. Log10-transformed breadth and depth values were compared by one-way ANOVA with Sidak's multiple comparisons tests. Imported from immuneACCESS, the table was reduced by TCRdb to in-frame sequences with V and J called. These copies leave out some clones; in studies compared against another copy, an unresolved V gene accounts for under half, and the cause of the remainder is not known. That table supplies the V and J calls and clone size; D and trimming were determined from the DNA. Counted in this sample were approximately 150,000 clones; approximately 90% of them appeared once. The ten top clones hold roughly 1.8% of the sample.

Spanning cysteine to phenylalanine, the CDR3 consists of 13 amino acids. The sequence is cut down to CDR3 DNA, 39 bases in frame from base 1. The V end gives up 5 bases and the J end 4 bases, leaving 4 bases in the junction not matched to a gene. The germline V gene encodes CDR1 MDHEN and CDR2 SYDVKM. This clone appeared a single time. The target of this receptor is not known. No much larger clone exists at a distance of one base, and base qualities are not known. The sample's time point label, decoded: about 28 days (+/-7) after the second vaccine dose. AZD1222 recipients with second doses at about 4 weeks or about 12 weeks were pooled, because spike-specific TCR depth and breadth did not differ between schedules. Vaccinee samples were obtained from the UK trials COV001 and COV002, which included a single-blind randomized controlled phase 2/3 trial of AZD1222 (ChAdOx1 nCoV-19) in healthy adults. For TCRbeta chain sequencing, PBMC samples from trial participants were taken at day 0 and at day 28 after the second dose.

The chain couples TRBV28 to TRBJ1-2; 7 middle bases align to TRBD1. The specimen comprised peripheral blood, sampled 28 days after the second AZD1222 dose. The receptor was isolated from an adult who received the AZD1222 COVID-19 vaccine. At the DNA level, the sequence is TGTGCCAGCAGTCCCCGGGACAGCTATGGCTACACCTTC. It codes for CASSPRDSYGYTF.